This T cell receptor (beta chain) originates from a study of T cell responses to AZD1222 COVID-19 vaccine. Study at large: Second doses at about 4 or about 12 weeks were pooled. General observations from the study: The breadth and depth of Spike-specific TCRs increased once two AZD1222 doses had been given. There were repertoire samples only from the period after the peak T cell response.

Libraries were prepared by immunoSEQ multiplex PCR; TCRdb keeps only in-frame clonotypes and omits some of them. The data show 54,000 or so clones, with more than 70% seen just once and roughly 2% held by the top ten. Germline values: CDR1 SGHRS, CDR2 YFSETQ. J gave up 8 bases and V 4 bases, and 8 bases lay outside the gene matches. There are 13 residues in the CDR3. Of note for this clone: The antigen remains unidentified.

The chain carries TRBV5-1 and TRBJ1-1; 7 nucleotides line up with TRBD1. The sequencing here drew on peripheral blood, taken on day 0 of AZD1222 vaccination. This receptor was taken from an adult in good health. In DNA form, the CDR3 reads TGCGCCAGCAGCCCCCTTCAGACAGGGGAAGCTTTCTTT. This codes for CASSPLQTGEAFF.